Sequencing of this TCR beta chain was carried out in a study of metastatic and nonmetastatic thyroid tumors. Study in general: The comparison covered peripheral blood and tumor or nodule tissue in malignant and benign thyroid patients. General study points: Malignant thyroid tumors reportedly had TCR beta diversity that was significantly higher than in benign nodules, in blood and tumor.

The CDR3 extends over 14 amino acids. V was shortened by 4 bases and J by 2 bases, with 15 bases between the two germline ends. The germline gives CDR1 DFQATT, CDR2 SNEGSKA (reference sequence). Comment on this clone: Its antigen remains unknown.

No treatment of any kind had been given to any patient before thyroid surgery. As handled by the study authors: For papillary thyroid cancer, a distant-metastasis classifier was constructed from CDR3 differences observed across clinicopathological groups. MiXCR reprocessed the PCR reads for TCRdb. The V and J calls reflect TCRdb's pipeline rather than the authors' work. Here the sample spans some 15,000 clones, over 20% being singletons. Material for sequencing was blood. The V and J genes are TRBV20-1 and TRBJ2-7, with D possibly TRBD1 on 7 matching bases. The clonotype was recovered from a male donor with papillary thyroid cancer or a benign thyroid nodule (not recorded which). Some clones in this sample may be carry-over from other donors' samples. The CDR3 loop is CSAIGQGGPYEQYF. CDR3 coding DNA: TGCAGTGCTATTGGGCAGGGGGGCCCCTACGAGCAGTACTTC.